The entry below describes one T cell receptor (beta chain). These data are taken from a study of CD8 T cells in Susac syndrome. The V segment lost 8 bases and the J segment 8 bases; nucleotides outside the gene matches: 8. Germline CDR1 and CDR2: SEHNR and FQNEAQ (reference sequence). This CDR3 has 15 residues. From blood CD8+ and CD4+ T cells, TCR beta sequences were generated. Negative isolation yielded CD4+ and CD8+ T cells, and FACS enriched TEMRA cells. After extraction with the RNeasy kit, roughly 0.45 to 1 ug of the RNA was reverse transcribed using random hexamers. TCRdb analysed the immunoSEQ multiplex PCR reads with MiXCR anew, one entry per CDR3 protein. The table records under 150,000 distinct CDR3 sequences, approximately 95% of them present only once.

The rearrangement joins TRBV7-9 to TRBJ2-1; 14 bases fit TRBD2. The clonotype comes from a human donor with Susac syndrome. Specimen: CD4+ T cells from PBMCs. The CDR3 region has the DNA TGTGCCAGCTCCTACCCGGGACTAGCGGGGGATGAGCAGTTCTTC. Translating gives CASSYPGLAGDEQFF.